Listed here is a single T cell receptor beta chain. This sample is part of a study of blood T cell repertoires in COVID-19. Study-wide context: In each case, the material was cDNA or gDNA derived from T cells, B-cell-depleted T cells, or PBMCs.

Original data processing: It was from reference gene primer amplification that nucleated cell counts were estimated. TCRdb's copy holds only in-frame clones and misses some; the assay was immunoSEQ multiplex PCR. V, J and clone size reflect that table, while D and trimming were determined from the DNA. The table records some 130,000 clones, approximately 86% of them present only once. Study members were between roughly 18 and 89 years old and lived in 24 US regions. Participant-given clinical history determined each cohort assignment. The sequence came from a woman between 50 and 59 years old who had recovered from COVID-19. The sequenced sample was PBMCs or T cells enriched from blood (not recorded which).

As DNA, the CDR3 is TGTGCCATCAGAGGGGGGACAGGCACACCGACCTCCTACGAGCAGTACTTC. Amino acid sequence: CAIRGGTGTPTSYEQYF. V usage is TRBV10-3 and J usage is TRBJ2-7; 8 bases map to TRBD1. This CDR3 is 17 amino acids long. Unmatched junction bases numbered 13, after V lost 6 bases and J lost 0 bases. Germline-derived CDR1 and CDR2 are ENHRY and SYGVKD.